This T cell receptor (beta chain) came from a study of lymphopenia after photon versus proton radiotherapy. Study-wide results and caveats: After the lymphocyte nadir, photon-treated repertoires showed oligoclonal expansion, especially of CD8+ Temra cells.

The V and J ends lost 0 bases and 0 bases respectively, with 14 bases between them. In germline, CDR1 is LNHNV, CDR2 YYDKDF (reference sequence). The CDR3 runs to 18 residues. This clone was seen a single time. Its antigen remains unknown. Produced via immunoSEQ multiplex PCR; TCRdb's table is partial and in-frame only. The table lists approximately 160,000 clones, around nine tenths of them singletons, with about 4.4% in the top ten. The sequenced sample was peripheral blood, obtained from a patient treated with photon-based radiotherapy. The TCR originated in a man in his fifties with gastric cancer. The chain uses TRBV15 and TRBJ2-2; the D gene is possibly TRBD1 (5 bases). CDR3 sequence: CATSRDLGDRANTGELFF. In nucleotides, the CDR3 is TGTGCCACCAGCAGAGATTTAGGAGACAGAGCGAACACCGGGGAGCTGTTTTTT.